These 2 T cell receptor beta chains were sequenced from one sample in a study of cytomegalovirus exposure and HLA in healthy donors listed by TCRdb under 2017. Library prep was done by the immunoSEQ multiplex PCR assay. For the multiplex PCR, a mixture combining 60 forward primers for TCR Vbeta segments and 13 reverse primers for TCR Jbeta segments was used. Not all clones reach the TCRdb copy of this immuneACCESS table, which keeps in-frame sequences only. Checked studies attribute under half of the gap to unresolved V genes and leave the rest unexplained. The sample table contains about 150,000 clones; only one count was recorded for roughly 72% of them. The ten largest account for approximately 2.3% of the sample. Sequences were obtained from PBMCs. These TCRs come from a man aged 25 to 45 in good health and CMV-seronegative.

This clone was seen more than once but under ten times. Sequence at one end of the junction differs from germline and may be a read error. This sequence joins TRBV10-3 and TRBJ2-3; possible D gene TRBD1, 5 bases. This CDR3 spans 14 amino acids. Germline assignment: CDR1 ENHRY and CDR2 SYGVKD. The CDR3 reads CASSYVQGTDTQYF. The CDR3, as DNA: TGTGCCAGCAGTTACGTTCAGGGTACAGATACGCAGTATTTT.

The V gene is TRBV7-8, the J gene TRBJ2-5; 13 bases line up with TRBD2. Germline-derived CDR1 and CDR2 are SGHVS and FQNEAQ. After removal of 6 bases from V and 2 bases from J, the junction contained 3 bases not matched to a gene. CDR3 size: 15 residues. The CDR3 sequence: CASSLLAGGQETQYF. In nucleotides, the CDR3 is TGTGCCAGCAGTTTACTAGCGGGGGGGCAAGAGACCCAGTACTTC.